This TCR beta chain stems from a study of blood T cell repertoires in COVID-19. About the research overall: COVID-19 samples, acute and convalescent, were from the United States, Italy and Spain.

The germline V gene has CDR1 SGHRS and CDR2 YFSETQ. This CDR3 region has 14 residues. The V segment lost 3 bases and the J segment 4 bases; nucleotides outside the gene matches: 7. This clone has a count of ten or more. Original analysis: Amplification with reference gene primers provided the estimates of nucleated cell counts. The protocol was immunoSEQ multiplex PCR, while the TCRdb copy is restricted to in-frame clones and leaves out a portion. V and J calls and clone size are those listed in that table; D and trimming were worked out from the DNA. The sample lists tens of thousands of clones, about 85% occurring once.

The sample taken for sequencing was peripheral blood. The J gene is TRBJ2-7, the V gene TRBV5-1; 7 bases match TRBD1. This clonotype was obtained from a man of 80 years or more with acute or convalescent COVID-19. This CDR3 reads CASSSQGVWYEQYF. The DNA for the CDR3 is TGCGCCAGCAGCTCGCAGGGGGTCTGGTACGAGCAGTACTTC.